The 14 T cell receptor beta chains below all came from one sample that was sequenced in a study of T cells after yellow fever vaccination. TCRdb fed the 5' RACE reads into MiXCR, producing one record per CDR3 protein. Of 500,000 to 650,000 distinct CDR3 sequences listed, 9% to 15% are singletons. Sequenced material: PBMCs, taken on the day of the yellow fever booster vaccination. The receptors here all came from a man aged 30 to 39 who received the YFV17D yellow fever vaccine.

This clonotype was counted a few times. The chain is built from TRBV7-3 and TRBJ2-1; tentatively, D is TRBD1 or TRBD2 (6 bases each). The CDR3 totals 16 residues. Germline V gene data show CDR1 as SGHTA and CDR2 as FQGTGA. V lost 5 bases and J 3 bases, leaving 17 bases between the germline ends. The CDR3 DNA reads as TGTGCCAGCAGCCCCCTTCCGCGGGACAACTACAATGAGCAGTTCTTC. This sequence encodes CASSPLPRDNYNEQFF.

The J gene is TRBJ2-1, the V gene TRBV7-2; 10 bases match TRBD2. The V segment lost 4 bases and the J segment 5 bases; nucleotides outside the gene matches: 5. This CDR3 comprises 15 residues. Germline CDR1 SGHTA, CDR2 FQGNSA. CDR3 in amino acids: CASSSLAGEHNEQFF. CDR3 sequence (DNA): TGTGCCAGCAGCTCCCTAGCGGGAGAACACAATGAGCAGTTCTTC.

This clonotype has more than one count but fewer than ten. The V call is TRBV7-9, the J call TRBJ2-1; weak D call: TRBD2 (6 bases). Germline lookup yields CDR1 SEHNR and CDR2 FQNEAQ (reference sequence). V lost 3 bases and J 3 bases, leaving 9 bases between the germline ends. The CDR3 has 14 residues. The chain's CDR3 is CASSFRLDYNEQFF. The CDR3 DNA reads TGTGCCAGCAGCTTCCGACTAGACTACAATGAGCAGTTCTTC.

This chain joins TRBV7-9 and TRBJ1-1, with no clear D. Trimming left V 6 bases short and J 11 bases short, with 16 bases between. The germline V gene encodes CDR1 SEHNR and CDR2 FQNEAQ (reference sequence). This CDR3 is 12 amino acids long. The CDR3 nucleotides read TGTGCCAGCAGTACCGGGTGGGCTGGGGCTTTCTTT. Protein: CASSTGWAGAFF.

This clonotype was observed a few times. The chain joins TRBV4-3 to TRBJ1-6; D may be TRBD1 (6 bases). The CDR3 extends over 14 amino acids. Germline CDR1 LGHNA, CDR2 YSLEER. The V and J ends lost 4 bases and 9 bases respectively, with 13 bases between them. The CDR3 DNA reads TGCGCCAGCAGCCCAGGACAGCGAGTTTCACCCCTCCACTTT. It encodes CASSPGQRVSPLHF.

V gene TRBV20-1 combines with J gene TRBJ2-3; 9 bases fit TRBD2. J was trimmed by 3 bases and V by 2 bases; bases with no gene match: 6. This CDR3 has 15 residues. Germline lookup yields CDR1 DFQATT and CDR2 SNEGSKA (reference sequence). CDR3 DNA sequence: TGCAGTGCTAGAAGGCTAGCGGGAAGAACAGATACGCAGTATTTT. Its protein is CSARRLAGRTDTQYF.

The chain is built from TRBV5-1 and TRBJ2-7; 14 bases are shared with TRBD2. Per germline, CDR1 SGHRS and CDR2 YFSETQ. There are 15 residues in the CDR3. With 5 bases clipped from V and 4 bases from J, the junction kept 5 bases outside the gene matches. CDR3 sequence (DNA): TGCGCCAGCAGGGATAGACTAGCGGGAGGGTACGAGCAGTACTTC. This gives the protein CASRDRLAGGYEQYF. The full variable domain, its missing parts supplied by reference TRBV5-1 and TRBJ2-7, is KAGVTQTPRYLIKTRGQQVTLSCSPISGHRSVSWYQQTPGQGLQFLFEYFSETQRNKGNFPGRFSGRQFSNSRSEMNVSTLELGDSALYLCASRDRLAGGYEQYFGPGTRLTVT.

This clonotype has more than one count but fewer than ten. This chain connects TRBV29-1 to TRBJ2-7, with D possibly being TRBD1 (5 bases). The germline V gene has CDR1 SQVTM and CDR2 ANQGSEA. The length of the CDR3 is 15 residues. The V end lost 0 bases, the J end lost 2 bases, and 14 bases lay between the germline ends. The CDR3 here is CSVEDRGRGPYEQYF. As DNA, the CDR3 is TGCAGCGTTGAAGATCGAGGTAGGGGCCCCTACGAGCAGTACTTC.

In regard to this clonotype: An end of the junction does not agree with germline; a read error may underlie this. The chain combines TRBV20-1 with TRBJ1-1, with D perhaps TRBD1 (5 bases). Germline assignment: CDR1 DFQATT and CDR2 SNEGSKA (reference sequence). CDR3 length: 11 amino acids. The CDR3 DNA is TGCAGTGCTGGCGTGGGGCAGACAAGGGTCTTT. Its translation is CSAGVGQTRVF.

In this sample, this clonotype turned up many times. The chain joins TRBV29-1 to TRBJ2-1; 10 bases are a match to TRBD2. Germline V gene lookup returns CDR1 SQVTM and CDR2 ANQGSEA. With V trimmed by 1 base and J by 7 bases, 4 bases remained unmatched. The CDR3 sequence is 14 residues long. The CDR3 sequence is CSVEGLAGANEQFF. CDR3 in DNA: TGCAGCGTTGAAGGCCTAGCGGGAGCGAATGAGCAGTTCTTC.

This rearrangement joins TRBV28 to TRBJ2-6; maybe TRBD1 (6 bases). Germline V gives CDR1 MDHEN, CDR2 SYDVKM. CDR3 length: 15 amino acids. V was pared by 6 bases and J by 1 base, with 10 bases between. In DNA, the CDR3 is TGTGCCAGCAGAAAAACAGGGTCTGGGGCCAACGTCCTGACTTTC. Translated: CASRKTGSGANVLTF.

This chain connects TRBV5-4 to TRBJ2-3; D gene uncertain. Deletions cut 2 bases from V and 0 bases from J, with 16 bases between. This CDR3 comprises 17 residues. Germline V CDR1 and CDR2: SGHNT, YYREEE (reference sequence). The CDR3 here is CASSFDLVARSTDTQYF. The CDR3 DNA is TGTGCCAGCAGCTTCGATTTGGTAGCTCGGAGCACAGATACGCAGTATTTT.

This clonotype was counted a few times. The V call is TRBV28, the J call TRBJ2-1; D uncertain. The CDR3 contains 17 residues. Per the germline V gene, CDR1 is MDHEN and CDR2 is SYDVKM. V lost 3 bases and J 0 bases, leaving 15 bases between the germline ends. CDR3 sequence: CASSFSRWPSSYNEQFF. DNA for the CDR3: TGTGCCAGCAGTTTTTCTAGGTGGCCGAGCTCCTACAATGAGCAGTTCTTC.

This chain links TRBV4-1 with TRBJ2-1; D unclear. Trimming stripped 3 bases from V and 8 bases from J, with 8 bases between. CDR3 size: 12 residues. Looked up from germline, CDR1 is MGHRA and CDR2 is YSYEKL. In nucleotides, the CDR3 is TGCGCCAGCAGCCACACCCGCTATGAGCAGTTCTTC. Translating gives CASSHTRYEQFF.